Below, 32 T cell receptor beta chains from the same sample are listed, as sequenced in a study of cytomegalovirus exposure and HLA in healthy donors. The PCR ran on 60 Vbeta and 13 Jbeta primers. Generated by immunoSEQ multiplex PCR, the TCRdb table keeps only in-frame clones and is missing some. The repertoire has fewer than 140,000 clones, 65% to 80% of them found once; the top ten carry 3.5% to 4%. The specimen sequenced was PBMCs. Source of these receptors: a man aged 60 to 69 in good health and CMV-seronegative.

As DNA, the CDR3 is TGCGCCAGCACCCTCACAGTGAACACTGAAGCTTTCTTT. Translation: CASTLTVNTEAFF. The chain combines TRBV5-1 with TRBJ1-1; D is unclear. The CDR3 extends over 13 amino acids. Deletions cut 6 bases from V and 0 bases from J, with 9 bases between. The germline V gene encodes CDR1 SGHRS and CDR2 YFSETQ.

This sequence joins TRBV5-1 and TRBJ2-1; no definite D call. Per the germline V gene, CDR1 is SGHRS and CDR2 is YFSETQ. V lost 5 bases and J 0 bases, leaving 9 bases between the germline ends. The CDR3 covers 14 residues. For the CDR3, the DNA is TGCGCCAGCAGTGTCTTGAGCTCCTACAATGAGCAGTTCTTC. It yields the protein CASSVLSSYNEQFF.

The rearrangement uses TRBV28 and TRBJ2-1, with TRBD1 identical over 9 bases. The germline gives CDR1 MDHEN, CDR2 SYDVKM. The CDR3 length is 15 residues. V lost 6 bases, J lost 6 bases, and 9 bases stayed unmatched. CDR3 loop: CASSFSGQGPNEQFF. CDR3 sequence (DNA): TGTGCCAGCAGCTTCAGTGGACAGGGGCCCAATGAGCAGTTCTTC. The full variable domain, completed using reference TRBV28 and TRBJ2-1, is DVKVTQSSRYLVKRTGEKVFLECVQDMDHENMFWYRQDPGLGLRLIYFSYDVKMKEKGDIPEGYSVSREKKERFSLILESASTNQTSMYLCASSFSGQGPNEQFFGPGTRLTVL.

This CDR3 is CASSYTLKAGGYGYTF. The CDR3 coding sequence is TGTGCCAGCAGTTACACCCTAAAGGCAGGGGGATATGGCTACACCTTC. J is TRBJ1-2 and V is TRBV6-5, with TRBD1 identical over 7 bases. In germline, CDR1 is MNHEY, CDR2 SVGAGI. This CDR3 comprises 16 residues. The ends lost 2 bases at V and 5 bases at J; junction bases unmatched: 11.

The chain couples TRBV19 to TRBJ1-6, with 9 bases aligning to TRBD1. The CDR3 length is 14 residues. CDR1 and CDR2 (germline): LNHDA, SQIVND (reference sequence). Trimming at V came to 6 bases and at J to 8 bases, leaving 5 bases not matched to a gene. The CDR3 DNA reads TGTGCCAGTAGCGGCCGGGACAGGGATTCACCCCTCCACTTT. It is translated as CASSGRDRDSPLHF. Full variable domain (outside the CDR3, taken from reference TRBV19 and TRBJ1-6): DGGITQSPKYLFRKEGQNVTLSCEQNLNHDAMYWYRQDPGQGLRLIYYSQIVNDFQKGDIAEGYSVSREKKESFPLTVTSAQKNPTAFYLCASSGRDRDSPLHFGNGTRLTVT.

V is TRBV5-1 and J is TRBJ2-3; TRBD2 matches at 7 bases. Per the germline V gene, CDR1 is SGHRS and CDR2 is YFSETQ. Trimming took 1 base from V and 3 from J; bases not matched to a gene: 8. The CDR3 is 16 amino acids. Here the CDR3 reads CASSLQGAGTTDTQYF. Written as DNA, the CDR3 is TGCGCCAGCAGCTTGCAGGGAGCGGGGACGACAGATACGCAGTATTTT.

This chain uses TRBV28 with TRBJ2-7; 7 nucleotides line up with TRBD1. The CDR3 totals 13 residues. Looked up from germline, CDR1 is MDHEN and CDR2 is SYDVKM. V was clipped by 5 bases and J by 2 bases; unmatched bases: 3. The CDR3 here is CASSHTGAYEQYV. The CDR3 coding sequence is TGTGCCAGCAGTCATACAGGGGCCTACGAGCAGTACGTC.

The V gene is TRBV5-1, the J gene TRBJ2-7; 7 nucleotides match TRBD1. Germline V gene sequence: CDR1 SGHRS, CDR2 YFSETQ. Trimming took 3 bases from V and 0 from J; bases not matched to a gene: 9. The CDR3 is 16 amino acids. In nucleotides, the CDR3 is TGCGCCAGCAGCTGGGGGACAGACCGGAGCTCCTACGAGCAGTACGTC. Encoded protein: CASSWGTDRSSYEQYV.

The CDR3 protein is CAISGHRNQPQHF. CDR3 DNA sequence: TGTGCCATCAGTGGACACCGCAATCAGCCCCAGCATTTT. The chain carries TRBV10-3 and TRBJ1-5; D uncertain. The CDR3 consists of 13 residues. Germline CDR1 is ENHRY and CDR2 is SYGVKD. The V and J ends lost 4 bases and 2 bases respectively, with 6 bases between them.

This chain's CDR3 is CASSLGQGKAGGYTF. DNA of the CDR3: TGTGCCAGCAGCCTCGGACAGGGGAAGGCAGGTGGCTACACCTTC. The chain has TRBV6-5 and TRBJ1-2; 9 bases align to TRBD1. Germline V CDR1 and CDR2: MNHEY, SVGAGI. CDR3 length equals 15 residues. Unmatched junction bases numbered 12, after V lost 6 bases and J lost 7 bases.

The rearrangement uses TRBV5-4 and TRBJ2-7; the match to TRBD1 covers 10 bases. V lost 4 bases to trimming and J lost 2 bases; unmatched junction nucleotides: 6. Germline values: CDR1 SGHNT, CDR2 YYREEE (reference sequence). This CDR3 has 15 amino acids. The CDR3 nucleotides are TGTGCCAGCAGCCAATCGGGACAGGGGACCTACGAGCAGTACTTC. It is translated as CASSQSGQGTYEQYF. The full variable domain, completed using reference TRBV5-4 and TRBJ2-7, is ETGVTQSPTHLIKTRGQQVTLRCSSQSGHNTVSWYQQALGQGPQFIFQYYREEENGRGNFPPRFSGLQFPNYSSELNVNALELDDSALYLCASSQSGQGTYEQYFGPGTRLTVT.

The rearrangement links TRBV7-8 to TRBJ2-3; TRBD2 matches at 9 bases. The V segment lost 4 bases and the J segment 2 bases; nucleotides outside the gene matches: 13. The CDR3 totals 18 residues. Germline V gives CDR1 SGHVS, CDR2 FQNEAQ. CDR3 in DNA: TGTGCCAGCAGCTCTCCCCTACCGCAGCGGGGGGACACAGATACGCAGTATTTT. Encoded protein: CASSSPLPQRGDTDTQYF.

This chain joins TRBV4-1 and TRBJ1-6; 9 nucleotides agree with TRBD1. With V trimmed by 2 bases and J by 7 bases, 12 bases remained unmatched. The CDR3 sequence is 18 residues long. CDR1 is MGHRA and CDR2 is YSYEKL in the germline V gene. CDR3 sequence reads: CASSQLGGQGYSNSPLHF. For the CDR3, the DNA is TGCGCCAGCAGCCAATTGGGGGGACAGGGTTATTCAAATTCACCCCTCCACTTT.

This clone was counted a few times. J is TRBJ2-3 and V is TRBV6-1; D uncertain. CDR3 length equals 12 residues. Germline V CDR1 and CDR2: MNHNS, SASEGT. V lost 1 base and J 6 bases, leaving 5 bases between the germline ends. CDR3 nucleotide sequence: TGTGCCAGCAGTGAAGACTCGGATACGCAGTATTTT. Protein sequence: CASSEDSDTQYF.

The chain joins TRBV5-4 to TRBJ2-7; D is undetermined. The CDR3 runs 14 residues. In germline, CDR1 is SGHNT, CDR2 YYREEE (reference sequence). Trimming stripped 2 bases from V and 0 bases from J, with 9 bases between. In nucleotides, the CDR3 is TGTGCCAGCAGCTTACGAGGCGGCTCCTACGAGCAGTACGTC. Amino acids: CASSLRGGSYEQYV.

J is TRBJ1-5 and V is TRBV5-6, with TRBD1 identical over 8 bases. From germline, CDR1 is SGHDT and CDR2 YYEEEE. V trimming: 3 bases; J trimming: 6 bases; junction bases outside the gene matches: 17. The CDR3 contains 18 residues. CDR3 DNA sequence: TGTGCCAGCAGCTCGATAGGACAGGGCCTTTACGTCGGTCAGCCCCAGCATTTT. Translated: CASSSIGQGLYVGQPQHF.

The chain joins TRBV7-9 to TRBJ1-5; D not resolved. The germline CDR1 and CDR2 sequences are SEHNR and FQNEAQ (reference sequence). CDR3 length equals 15 residues. The V gene lost 2 bases and the J gene lost 0 bases, with 8 bases spanning the gap. CDR3 sequence (DNA): TGTGCCAGCAGCTTAAGCGGGGATAGCAATCAGCCCCAGCATTTT. It is translated as CASSLSGDSNQPQHF.

In this sample, this clone turned up once. Compared with germline, one end of the junction differs, possibly owing to a read error. This sample includes further DNA sequences coding for the same CDR3. This chain connects TRBV9 to TRBJ2-6; possibly TRBD1 for D (6 bases). CDR3 size: 17 residues. CDR1 and CDR2 from the germline V gene are SGDLS and YYNGEE. CDR3 protein: CASSALQGTSGANVLTF. CDR3 in DNA: TGTGCCAGCAGCGCCCTACAGGGAACTTCTGGGGCCAACGTCCTGACTTTT.

The chain is built from TRBV10-3 and TRBJ2-2, with TRBD1 matching 7 bases. The CDR3 is made up of 16 amino acids. V lost 6 bases and J lost 2; bases outside the gene matches: 9. Germline V gene sequence: CDR1 ENHRY, CDR2 SYGVKD. CDR3 loop: CAIRPRTGLNTGELFF. CDR3 sequence (DNA): TGTGCCATCAGACCACGGACAGGATTAAACACCGGGGAGCTGTTTTTT.

This sequence joins TRBV10-3 and TRBJ1-1; D remains ambiguous. This CDR3 has 14 amino acids. The germline V gene has CDR1 ENHRY and CDR2 SYGVKD. V dropped 5 bases and J dropped 1 base, with 11 bases sitting between them. CDR3 nucleotide sequence: TGTGCCATCAGTCCGGGTGGAGGGAACACTGAAGCTTTCTTT. This translates into CAISPGGGNTEAFF.

The chain couples TRBV6-6 to TRBJ1-1; D remains unclear. Germline V gene sequence: CDR1 MNHNY, CDR2 SVGAGI (reference sequence). The ends were cut back, 3 bases at V and 0 bases at J, with 11 bases in the middle. This CDR3 contains 15 residues. CDR3 region: CASSYFAGMNTEAFF. The CDR3 DNA reads TGTGCCAGCAGTTATTTTGCCGGGATGAACACTGAAGCTTTCTTT.

Note on this clone: At one of its ends the junction is not consistent with the germline gene, which may arise from a read error. The genes are TRBV2 and TRBJ1-2; TRBD1 is a possible D gene (5 bases). The CDR3 length is 13 residues. Germline lookup yields CDR1 SNHLY and CDR2 FYNNEI. This CDR3 is CASKGDGRRVHFF. DNA for the CDR3: TGTGCCAGCAAAGGCGACGGGCGCAGGGTGCACTTCTTC.

The gene calls are TRBV15 and TRBJ1-4; TRBD1 agrees at 10 bases. This CDR3 is 17 amino acids long. Trimming cost V 4 bases and J 3 bases; bases outside gene matches: 8. Germline V gene data show CDR1 as LNHNV and CDR2 as YYDKDF (reference sequence). CDR3 DNA: TGTGCCACCAGCAACCGGGACAGGGGATATTCTAATGAAAAACTGTTTTTT. The encoded protein is CATSNRDRGYSNEKLFF.

V usage is TRBV5-1 and J usage is TRBJ2-7; 8 positions match TRBD2. The CDR3 spans 15 residues. The germline V gene encodes CDR1 SGHRS and CDR2 YFSETQ. Trimming removed 0 bases from V and 5 bases from J; junction bases left unmatched: 7. The chain's CDR3 is CASSLGTSLLHEQYV. CDR3 nucleotides: TGCGCCAGCAGCTTGGGGACTAGCTTGCTCCACGAGCAGTACGTC.

This clone came up once. The genes are TRBV2 and TRBJ1-1, with 7 nucleotides matching TRBD1. The trim removed 7 bases at V and 8 bases at J, leaving 4 bases unmatched. CDR1 and CDR2 from the germline V gene are SNHLY and FYNNEI. The CDR3 is 11 amino acids. CDR3: CASTRTGEAFF. The CDR3 DNA sequence: TGTGCCAGCACTAGGACAGGAGAAGCTTTCTTT.

This clone is a singleton in its sample. The chain employs TRBV11-3 and TRBJ2-3, with TRBD2 as a possible D gene (6 bases). The CDR3 contains 12 residues. V lost 5 bases to trimming and J lost 7 bases, with 10 bases between them. Per germline, CDR1 SGHNT and CDR2 YENEEA. The CDR3 coding sequence is TGTGCCAGCAGCCCCGGGGGATATACGCAGTATTTT. This gives the protein CASSPGGYTQYF.

About this clone itself: The junction does not match germline at one end; this may be a read error. The chain recombines TRBV20-1 with TRBJ2-5; D not resolved. The CDR3 sequence is 11 residues long. Germline CDR1 DFQATT, CDR2 SNEGSKA (reference sequence). The CDR3 protein is CSAPVLETQHF. CDR3 bases: TGCAGTGCGCCCGTCTTGGAGACCCAGCACTTC.

The rearrangement uses TRBV5-6 and TRBJ1-1, with 8 positions matching TRBD1. Germline CDR1 is SGHDT and CDR2 is YYEEEE. V dropped 6 bases and J dropped 1; count of bases not matched to a gene: 5. CDR3 length equals 14 residues. CDR3 sequence (DNA): TGTGCCAGCACCAGGACAGGGAGGAACACTGAAGCTTTCTTT. Translating it yields CASTRTGRNTEAFF.

V and J are TRBV11-3 and TRBJ1-1; tentative D call: TRBD1 (6 bases). The germline CDR1 and CDR2 sequences are SGHNT and YENEEA. V was cut by 5 bases and J by 8 bases, with 12 bases left in between. This CDR3 has 12 residues. The CDR3 here is CASSHLGTEAFF. The CDR3 DNA reads TGTGCCAGCAGCCATTTAGGGACAGAAGCTTTCTTT.

V and J are TRBV27 and TRBJ2-1, with 10 bases aligning to TRBD1. The CDR3 length is 15 residues. Looked up from germline, CDR1 is MNHEY and CDR2 is SMNVEV (reference sequence). V gave up 3 bases and J gave up 8 bases; unmatched junction bases: 7. The CDR3 protein is CASSFRDRGVHEQFF. CDR3 nucleotide sequence: TGTGCCAGCAGTTTCCGGGACAGGGGTGTCCATGAGCAGTTCTTC.

This rearrangement joins TRBV30 to TRBJ1-1; no definite D call. The CDR3 covers 15 residues. Per germline, CDR1 GTSNPN and CDR2 SVGIG (reference sequence). The V and J ends lost 1 base and 4 bases respectively, with 16 bases between them. The CDR3 loop reads CAWSGVGGWFTEAFF. The CDR3 DNA follows: TGTGCCTGGAGTGGGGTAGGAGGGTGGTTCACTGAAGCTTTCTTT.

This clone was seen only a few times. Other DNA sequences from this sample encode an identical CDR3 as well. This chain uses TRBV5-5 with TRBJ1-2; 7 bases match TRBD1. Germline CDR1 and CDR2: SGHKS and YYEKEE (reference sequence). The CDR3 has 15 residues. V dropped 0 bases and J dropped 1; count of bases not matched to a gene: 3. The CDR3 DNA is TGTGCCAGCAGCTTGGGGGACAGCCTTAACTATGGCTACACCTTC. This sequence encodes CASSLGDSLNYGYTF.